The 2 T cell receptor beta chains below all came from one sample that was sequenced in a study of neurological immune-mediated disorders. Regarding time point: technical triplicate 1. TCRdb used MiXCR to reprocess the 5' RACE reads, holding one entry per CDR3 protein. Of approximately 36,000 distinct CDR3 sequences listed, roughly 10% are singletons. Sequenced material: PBMCs. Receptors were obtained from a man aged 55 to 70 with HTLV-1-associated myelopathy (HAM/TSP).

At least ten counts were recorded for this clonotype. The chain uses TRBV20-1 and TRBJ1-5; TRBD1 matches 7 bases. J lost 0 bases, V lost 3 bases, and 14 bases had no gene match. CDR1 and CDR2 (germline): DFQATT, SNEGSKA (reference sequence). The CDR3 has 18 residues. CDR3 sequence reads: CSASLRGTADYSNQPQHF. In DNA form, the CDR3 reads TGCAGTGCTAGCCTCAGGGGGACCGCAGACTATAGCAATCAGCCCCAGCATTTT.

This clonotype was observed many times. The V call is TRBV18, the J call TRBJ2-7, with D hard to call. The V end was cut by 3 bases, the J end by 5 bases, with 8 bases between. Germline loops: CDR1 KGHSH, CDR2 LQKENI. The CDR3 has 12 amino acids. The CDR3 coding sequence is TGTGCCAGCTCACCGGATAGGCACGAGCAGTACTTC. This codes for CASSPDRHEQYF.